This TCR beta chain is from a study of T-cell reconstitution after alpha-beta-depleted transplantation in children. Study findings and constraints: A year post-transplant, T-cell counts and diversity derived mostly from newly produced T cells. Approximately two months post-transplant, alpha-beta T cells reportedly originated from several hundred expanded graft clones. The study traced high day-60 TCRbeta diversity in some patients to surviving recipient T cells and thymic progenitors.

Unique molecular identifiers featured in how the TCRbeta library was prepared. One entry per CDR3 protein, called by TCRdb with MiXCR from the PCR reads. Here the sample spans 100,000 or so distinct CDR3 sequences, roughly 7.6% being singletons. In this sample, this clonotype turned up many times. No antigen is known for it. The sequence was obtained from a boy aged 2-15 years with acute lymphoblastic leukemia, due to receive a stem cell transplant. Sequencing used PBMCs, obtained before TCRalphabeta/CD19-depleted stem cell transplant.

The CDR3 protein is CASSLTLSRTEAFF. The CDR3 DNA reads as TGTGCCAGCAGCTTGACACTTAGTCGGACTGAAGCTTTCTTT. V and J are TRBV7-9 and TRBJ1-1; D is ambiguous. Deletions cut 3 bases from V and 5 bases from J, with 13 bases between. The CDR3 has 14 residues. The germline V gene encodes CDR1 SEHNR and CDR2 FQNEAQ (reference sequence).